This is a list of T cell receptor beta chains from one sample in a study of CD8+ T cells in alopecia areata. Sequencing used immunoSEQ multiplex PCR; TCRdb keeps in-frame clones, though not all of them. Among about 140,000 clones, about 88% were seen once, and the ten largest hold approximately 13%. Sequencing was performed on CD8+ T cells sorted from blood, taken at week 4, from a patient treated with tofacitinib. All receptors come from a human donor with alopecia areata. The CDR3 runs from the conserved cysteine through the conserved F or W. D genes are given only for firm matches. Where a row states a size, it is once, few, many or the class of an expanded clone; other rows omit it.

TRBJ2-3,NA,TRBV7-3,TRBD2,CASSPLAGGTTDTQYF,TGTGCCAGCAGCCCCTTAGCGGGGGGAACCACAGATACGCAGTATTTT
TRBJ2-5,once,TRBV25-1,NA,CASSDEAYQETQYF,TGTGCCAGCAGTGACGAAGCGTACCAAGAGACCCAGTACTTC
TRBJ1-4,NA,TRBV7-9,NA,CASSPIRGDNEKLFF,TGTGCCAGCAGTCCTATCCGGGGGGATAATGAAAAACTGTTTTTT
TRBJ2-3,once,TRBV30,TRBD1,CALPSQGASTDTQYF,TGTGCCTTGCCCTCCCAGGGGGCTAGCACAGATACGCAGTATTTT
TRBJ1-1,NA,TRBV29-1,NA,CSVDGYTEAFF,TGCAGCGTTGACGGATACACTGAAGCTTTCTTT
TRBJ2-3,NA,TRBV6-1,NA,CASSGFGSTDTQYF,TGTGCCAGCAGTGGTTTCGGGAGTACAGATACGCAGTATTTT
TRBJ2-1,NA,TRBV2,NA,CASRGGYNEQFF,TGTGCCAGCAGGGGAGGTTACAATGAGCAGTTCTTC
TRBJ1-2,NA,TRBV29-1,TRBD1,CSVEGQRYYGYTF,TGCAGCGTCGAGGGACAGCGATACTATGGCTACACCTTC
TRBJ1-5,NA,TRBV29-1,NA,CSVGEGYNQPQHF,TGCAGCGTTGGTGAGGGGTACAATCAGCCCCAGCATTTT
TRBJ2-2,NA,TRBV15,NA,CATSRVGPGENTGELFF,TGTGCCACCAGCAGAGTCGGTCCAGGCGAGAACACCGGGGAGCTGTTTTTT
TRBJ2-7,NA,TRBV10-1,NA,CASSELPTGSYEQYF,TGCGCCAGCAGTGAGCTACCGACGGGTAGCTACGAGCAGTACTTC
TRBJ1-2,once,TRBV19,NA,CASSALSTNYGYTF,TGTGCCAGTAGTGCCCTCAGCACAAACTATGGCTACACCTTC
TRBJ2-1,NA,TRBV30,NA,CAWSDGAGYEQFF,TGTGCCTGGAGTGATGGAGCAGGGTATGAGCAGTTCTTC
TRBJ1-3,NA,TRBV5-4,TRBD1,CASSFLDRGFGNTIYF,TGTGCCAGCAGCTTCCTGGACAGGGGGTTTGGAAACACCATATATTTT
TRBJ2-3,NA,TRBV29-1,NA,CSVDPGKAQYF,TGCAGCGTTGATCCAGGAAAGGCGCAGTATTTT
TRBJ2-6,NA,TRBV7-9,NA,CASSLRVWLSGANVLTF,TGTGCCAGCAGCTTACGAGTGTGGTTGTCTGGGGCCAACGTCCTGACTTTC
TRBJ2-7,NA,TRBV27,NA,CASSLIAGPSYEQYF,TGTGCCAGCAGTTTAATCGCAGGTCCTTCCTACGAGCAGTACTTC
TRBJ2-1,NA,TRBV4-1,NA,CASSQEGTVADEQFF,TGCGCCAGCAGCCAAGAGGGAACGGTTGCGGATGAGCAGTTCTTC
TRBJ2-1,NA,TRBV10-3,TRBD2,CAISGSGGNTEQFF,TGTGCCATCAGTGGAAGCGGGGGTAATACGGAGCAGTTCTTC
TRBJ2-1,NA,TRBV18,NA,CASSPPGGRFYNEQFF,TGTGCCAGCTCACCACCTGGAGGCCGGTTTTACAATGAGCAGTTCTTC
TRBJ2-7,NA,TRBV6-1,TRBD1,CASSEPGTGREQYF,TGTGCCAGCAGTGAACCCGGGACAGGGCGCGAGCAGTACTTC
TRBJ2-1,NA,TRBV5-1,TRBD1,CASSLDLRTGTYNEQFF,TGCGCCAGCAGCTTGGATCTTAGGACAGGGACCTACAATGAGCAGTTCTTC
TRBJ2-1,NA,TRBV5-1,NA,CASSLDQGGNEQFF,TGCGCCAGCAGCTTGGACCAGGGAGGCAATGAGCAGTTCTTC
TRBJ1-2,NA,TRBV2,NA,CASPGGVDYGYTF,TGTGCCAGCCCGGGTGGGGTAGACTATGGCTACACCTTC
TRBJ2-1,NA,TRBV6-6,NA,CASEGKDSYNEQFF,TGTGCCAGTGAGGGGAAGGACTCCTACAATGAGCAGTTCTTC
TRBJ2-3,NA,TRBV7-3,NA,CASSLPQGIGPDTQYF,TGTGCCAGCAGCTTACCACAAGGGATTGGTCCAGATACGCAGTATTTT
TRBJ2-3,few,TRBV7-9,NA,CASSSSDIMITDTQYF,TGTGCCAGCAGCTCCTCGGACATCATGATCACAGATACGCAGTATTTT
TRBJ2-3,NA,TRBV29-1,NA,CSVEELLAPTDTQYF,TGCAGCGTTGAAGAGCTCCTGGCGCCCACAGATACGCAGTATTTT
TRBJ2-1,NA,TRBV5-1,NA,CASSLDGSGNEQFF,TGCGCCAGCAGCTTGGATGGGTCTGGGAATGAGCAGTTCTTC
TRBJ2-7,NA,TRBV5-1,NA,CASRYRDGSYEQYF,TGCGCCAGCAGATACCGGGACGGCTCCTACGAGCAGTACTTC
TRBJ2-7,NA,TRBV5-6,TRBD2,CASSITAGGLSYEQYF,TGTGCCAGCAGCATCACAGCGGGGGGATTGTCCTACGAGCAGTACTTC